What follows describes a single TCR beta chain. Measured with immunoSEQ multiplex PCR; TCRdb has only the in-frame clones, and not every one. The table records approximately 1.5 million clones, approximately 98% of them present only once. This entry comes from a study of shared clonotypes between healthy human individuals. Germline CDR1 and CDR2: SGHRS and YFSETQ. The trim removed 0 bases at V and 4 bases at J, leaving 4 bases unmatched. The CDR3 consists of 15 residues. The sequencing sample was made of naive CD4+ T cells sorted from blood. As to subset: CD45RA+ positively selected. The receptor comes from a man aged 30 to 39 in good health. The chain has TRBV5-1 and TRBJ2-3; 8 bases line up with TRBD1. CDR3 amino acids: CASSLGQGRSDTQYF. The CDR3, as DNA: TGCGCCAGCAGCTTGGGACAGGGGAGATCAGATACGCAGTATTTT. The whole variable domain, remainder taken from reference TRBV5-1 and TRBJ2-3, is KAGVTQTPRYLIKTRGQQVTLSCSPISGHRSVSWYQQTPGQGLQFLFEYFSETQRNKGNFPGRFSGRQFSNSRSEMNVSTLELGDSALYLCASSLGQGRSDTQYFGPGTRLTVL.